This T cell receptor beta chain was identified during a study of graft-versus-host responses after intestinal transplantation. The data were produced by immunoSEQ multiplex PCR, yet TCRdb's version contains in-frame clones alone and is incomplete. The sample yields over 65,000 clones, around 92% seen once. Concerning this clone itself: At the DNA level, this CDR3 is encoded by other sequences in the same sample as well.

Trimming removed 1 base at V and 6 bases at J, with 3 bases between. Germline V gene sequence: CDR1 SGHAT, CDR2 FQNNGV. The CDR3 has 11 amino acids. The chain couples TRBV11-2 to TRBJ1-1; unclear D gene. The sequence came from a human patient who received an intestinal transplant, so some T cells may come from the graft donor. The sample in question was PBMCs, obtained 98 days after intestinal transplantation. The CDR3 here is CASSLGSEAFF. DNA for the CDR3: TGTGCCAGCAGCTTAGGTTCTGAAGCTTTCTTT.